This is a list of T cell receptor beta chains from one sample in a study of blood T cells in healthy people across ages. TCRdb re-analysed the 5' RACE reads in MiXCR, keeping a single row per CDR3 protein. The repertoire has about 1.5 million distinct CDR3 sequences, approximately 39% of them found once; the top ten carry about 4%. The sample was blood. These receptors all come from a woman aged 18-29 years in good health. Both conserved end residues are part of each CDR3. The D gene is left open where the match is weak. Not every row has a clone size; where given, it reads once, few, many or a size class.

abundance	len	d_gene	v_gene	j_gene	CDR3nt	CDR3aa
NA	13	NA	TRBV9	TRBJ2-1	TGTGCCAGCAGCGCCCGACTAGATCCTCAACCGTTCTTC	CASSARLDPQPFF
NA	15	NA	TRBV6-6	TRBJ1-5	TGTGCCAGCAGTTACGGGGTAAAGAGCAATCAGCCCCAGCATTTT	CASSYGVKSNQPQHF
NA	14	NA	TRBV7-8	TRBJ1-2	TGTGCCAGCAGCACAGACAGTTCGGGAGATGGCTACACCTTC	CASSTDSSGDGYTF
NA	16	TRBD1	TRBV7-8	TRBJ1-2	TGTGCCAGCAGCATAACAGGGACAGGGGGCTACTATGGCTACACCTTC	CASSITGTGGYYGYTF
NA	13	NA	TRBV27	TRBJ2-7	TGTGCCAGCAGTGACCCCGGGACCTACGAGCAGTACTTC	CASSDPGTYEQYF
once	12	NA	TRBV10-3	TRBJ2-7	TGTGCCGCAGGACAGTCCGAGGTCGAGCAGTACTTC	CAAGQSEVEQYF
NA	15	NA	TRBV12-3/TRBV12-4	TRBJ2-7	TGTGCCAGCAGTCCCCCCGAGGGGGGATTAAAGGTGCAGTACTTC	CASSPPEGGLKVQYF
NA	17	TRBD2	TRBV20-1	TRBJ2-1	TGCAGTGCTAGAGATCCTCGGGGCGGGGGGCACTACAATGAGCAGTTCTTC	CSARDPRGGGHYNEQFF
NA	14	TRBD1	TRBV5-1	TRBJ2-2	TGCGCCAGCAGCGAGACAGGGGCTTCCGGGGAGTTGTTTTTT	CASSETGASGELFF
NA	14	NA	TRBV20-1	TRBJ1-5	TGCAGTGCTAGAGATCGGTGGAGCAATCAGCCCCAGCATTTT	CSARDRWSNQPQHF
NA	14	TRBD2	TRBV11-1	TRBJ2-1	TGTGCCAGCAGCTCCGGGACTAGTGCGTATGAGCAGTTCTTC	CASSSGTSAYEQFF